This T cell receptor (beta chain) was identified in a study of shared clonotypes between healthy human individuals. In the study overall: Samples came from two female and a few male donors aged 18 to 49.

Genomic DNA per cell subset filled all wells of several immunoSEQ plates. Generated by immunoSEQ multiplex PCR, the TCRdb table keeps only in-frame clones and is missing some. The repertoire includes about 320,000 clones, 80% to 90% of them detected once, and around 16% sits in the top ten. CDR1 and CDR2 (germline): GTSNPN, SVGIG (reference sequence). V lost 0 bases and J 0 bases, leaving 9 bases between the germline ends. There are 15 residues in the CDR3. Notes on this clone: Antigen specificity is unknown.

Study observations and caveats: Sorted-subset sequencing, rarefaction showed, was incomplete despite large depth.

Donors comprised healthy HIV-negative adults lacking recent acute infections or vaccinations. The chain combines TRBV30 with TRBJ1-5; possible D gene TRBD1, 5 bases. This sequence originates from a young man in good health. Material: memory CD8+ T cells sorted from blood. Subset described: CD45RO+ cells pooled with CCR7-negative TemRA cells. The CDR3, as DNA: TGTGCCTGGAGTGTGGGGGGGTCTAGCAATCAGCCCCAGCATTTT. This encodes CAWSVGGSSNQPQHF.